Shown below are 28 T cell receptor beta chains from a single sample sequenced in a study of T cell repertoires in cytomegalovirus infection. TCRdb re-called the reads with MiXCR, one entry per CDR3 protein. In the table there are hundreds of thousands of distinct CDR3 sequences, approximately 32% of which are singletons. What these receptors recognize is not known. The material sequenced was cultured CD8+ T cells from PBMCs, taken from culture after CMV antigen stimulation. Receptors originate from a human donor in good health (CMV status not recorded). Some clones in this sample may be carry-over from other donors' samples.

The chain links TRBV2 to TRBJ1-3, with D tentatively TRBD1 (5 bases). The V gene's germline CDR1 is SNHLY and CDR2 FYNNEI. The CDR3 has 13 residues. Between the trimmed V and J ends, which lost 8 bases and 0 bases, there was a span of 8 bases. The CDR3 sequence: CASPGPSGNTIYF. The DNA for the CDR3 is TGTGCCAGCCCAGGGCCCTCTGGAAACACCATATATTTT.

The V call is TRBV28, the J call TRBJ1-2; maybe TRBD1 (6 bases). Germline assignment: CDR1 MDHEN and CDR2 SYDVKM. The V gene lost 10 bases and the J gene lost 2 bases, with 14 bases spanning the gap. The CDR3 runs to 13 residues. CDR3 DNA sequence: TGTGCCACCGACCGGGGGCGAAACTATGGCTACACCTTC. This sequence encodes CATDRGRNYGYTF.

This clonotype was seen a few times. V usage is TRBV7-6 and J usage is TRBJ1-5; 7 bases fit TRBD1. Germline V gives CDR1 SGHVS, CDR2 FNYEAQ. The CDR3 covers 16 residues. J was trimmed by 7 bases and V by 5 bases; bases with no gene match: 14. CDR3 bases: TGTGCCAGCAGCCCCACCACAGGGGTACCAATCCAGCCCCAGCATTTT. This encodes CASSPTTGVPIQPQHF.

This sequence joins TRBV7-9 and TRBJ1-1; TRBD1 aligns across 12 bases. The germline CDR1 and CDR2 sequences are SEHNR and FQNEAQ (reference sequence). This CDR3 comprises 15 residues. The V segment lost 5 bases and the J segment 4 bases; nucleotides outside the gene matches: 5. CDR3 in amino acids: CASSTPGQGATEAFF. CDR3 DNA: TGTGCCAGCAGCACCCCGGGACAGGGGGCCACTGAAGCTTTCTTT.

This clonotype was seen a few times. CDR3 coding DNA: TGTGCCAGCAGCCCTTACGGGGATGAGCAGTTCTTC. Translation gives CASSPYGDEQFF. The rearrangement joins TRBV27 to TRBJ2-1, with D possibly being TRBD2 (5 bases). The CDR3 is 12 residues long. V lost 6 bases and J 8 bases, leaving 11 bases between the germline ends. Germline-derived CDR1 and CDR2 are MNHEY and SMNVEV (reference sequence).

V gene TRBV20-1 combines with J gene TRBJ1-2, with D possibly matching TRBD1 (6 bases). This CDR3 has 15 amino acids. The V gene lost 0 bases and the J gene lost 3 bases, with 14 bases spanning the gap. In germline, CDR1 is DFQATT, CDR2 SNEGSKA (reference sequence). CDR3 nucleotide sequence: TGCAGTGCTAGAGATCGGAGACAGGATGACTATGGCTACACCTTC. Its protein product is CSARDRRQDDYGYTF.

A few counts support this clonotype. V usage is TRBV12-3 or TRBV12-4 and J usage is TRBJ2-7; TRBD1 is a possible D gene (6 bases). This CDR3 comprises 17 residues. V dropped 3 bases and J dropped 2 bases, with 20 bases sitting between them. This chain's CDR3 is CASSFAPQGMFPYEQYV. DNA for the CDR3: TGTGCCAGCAGTTTCGCACCACAGGGAATGTTCCCCTACGAGCAGTACGTC.

This sequence joins TRBV9 and TRBJ1-4; D possibly corresponds to TRBD1 (6 bases). This CDR3 contains 16 residues. Looked up from germline, CDR1 is SGDLS and CDR2 is YYNGEE. V was shortened by 9 bases and J by 5 bases, with 23 bases between the two germline ends. In DNA form, the CDR3 reads TGTGCCAACAGTCCCTTCTTGACAGGCGGAAATGAAAAACTGTTTTTT. It is translated as CANSPFLTGGNEKLFF.

This clonotype was seen ten or more times. The DNA for the CDR3 is TGTGCCAGCAGCCTCGGGACAGACTCCTACGAGCAGTACGTC. Protein: CASSLGTDSYEQYV. The chain is built from TRBV7-2 and TRBJ2-7, with 7 bases aligning to TRBD1. CDR3 size: 14 residues. With V trimmed by 5 bases and J by 0 bases, 4 bases remained unmatched. Germline V gene data show CDR1 as SGHTA and CDR2 as FQGNSA.

This chain uses TRBV6-6 with TRBJ1-2, with 9 bases matching TRBD1. Germline CDR1 MNHNY, CDR2 SVGAGI (reference sequence). V dropped 6 bases and J dropped 5; count of bases not matched to a gene: 16. The CDR3 runs to 17 residues. The CDR3 region has the DNA TGTGCCAGCAGCTGGAATTCCGGGACAGGGACCCGATATGGCTACACCTTC. This translates into CASSWNSGTGTRYGYTF.

The J gene is TRBJ2-5, the V gene TRBV29-1; D perhaps matches TRBD2 (6 bases). Germline lookup yields CDR1 SQVTM and CDR2 ANQGSEA. Trimming shortened V by 3 bases and J by 3 bases, and 11 bases separated the two germline ends. The CDR3 consists of 13 residues. CDR3 nucleotide sequence: TGCAGCGTTGACGGCGGGGAGGAAGAGACCCAGTACTTC. Its translation: CSVDGGEEETQYF. The full variable domain, with the rest looked up from reference TRBV29-1 and TRBJ2-5, is SAVISQKPSRDICQRGTSLTIQCQVDSQVTMMFWYRQQPGQSLTLIATANQGSEATYESGFVIDKFPISRPNLTFSTLTVSNMSPEDSSIYLCSVDGGEEETQYFGPGTRLLVL.

The gene calls are TRBV13 and TRBJ1-2, with TRBD1 as a possible D gene (6 bases). The ends were cut back, 5 bases at V and 5 bases at J, with 9 bases in the middle. CDR3 size: 12 residues. The germline CDR1 and CDR2 sequences are PRHDT and FYEKMQ (reference sequence). The CDR3 DNA reads as TGTGCCAGCAGCGACCAGGGGTATGGCTACACCTTC. Its translation is CASSDQGYGYTF.

This clonotype was recorded many times. The chain carries TRBV7-6 and TRBJ2-1, with TRBD2 identical over 16 bases. CDR1 and CDR2 (germline): SGHVS, FNYEAQ. The CDR3 sequence is 21 residues long. V was pared by 2 bases and J by 3 bases, with 13 bases of the junction left unmatched. The CDR3 here is CASSLLSGTSGGALFYNEQFF. The CDR3 region has the DNA TGTGCCAGCAGCTTATTGTCCGGGACTAGCGGGGGGGCCCTTTTCTACAATGAGCAGTTCTTC. Full variable domain (outside the CDR3, taken from reference TRBV7-6 and TRBJ2-1): GAGVSQSPRYKVTKRGQDVALRCDPISGHVSLYWYRQALGQGPEFLTYFNYEAQQDKSGLPNDRFSAERPEGSISTLTIQRTEQRDSAMYRCASSLLSGTSGGALFYNEQFFGPGTRLTVL.

The chain employs TRBV6-1 and TRBJ2-1, with 11 bases lining up with TRBD1. The V and J ends lost 5 bases and 13 bases, in that order; junction bases with no gene match: 4. From germline, CDR1 is MNHNS and CDR2 SASEGT. This CDR3 is 12 amino acids long. As DNA, the CDR3 is TGTGCCAGCAGTTGGGGACAGGGGGTTCAGTTCTTC. Its translation: CASSWGQGVQFF.

J is TRBJ2-1 and V is TRBV7-2, with 9 nucleotides matching TRBD2. The germline CDR1 and CDR2 sequences are SGHTA and FQGNSA. CDR3 length: 15 residues. Germline trimming cut 5 bases from V and 9 bases from J; bases unmatched to any gene: 11. This CDR3 is CASSLLAGSPLEQFF. CDR3 in DNA: TGTGCCAGCAGCCTACTAGCGGGCTCTCCCCTTGAGCAGTTCTTC.

The J gene is TRBJ1-5, the V gene TRBV28; D not resolved. In germline, CDR1 is MDHEN, CDR2 SYDVKM. Trimming removed 5 bases at V and 4 bases at J, with 21 bases between. This CDR3 region has 17 residues. CDR3 residues: CASSTSSPRRSNQPQHF. The CDR3 bases are TGTGCCAGCAGTACCTCCAGCCCAAGAAGGTCAAATCAGCCCCAGCATTTT.

DNA for the CDR3: TGTGCCAGCAGTTACTACCCAGGAGGACAGGATACGCAGTATTTT. Translating gives CASSYYPGGQDTQYF. The V and J genes are TRBV6-5 and TRBJ2-3; TRBD1 might be the D (6 bases). Between the trimmed V and J ends, which lost 1 base and 6 bases, there was a span of 14 bases. Germline V CDR1 and CDR2: MNHEY, SVGAGI. The CDR3 covers 15 residues.

The genes are TRBV9 and TRBJ2-2, with D perhaps matching TRBD1 (5 bases). The CDR3 totals 18 residues. Germline V gives CDR1 SGDLS, CDR2 YYNGEE. V lost 0 bases to trimming and J lost 3 bases, with 18 bases between them. CDR3 nucleotides: TGTGCCAGCAGCGTAGGGGGCCTTAGGATTGAGGACACCGGGGAGCTGTTTTTT. Its translation is CASSVGGLRIEDTGELFF.

This chain links TRBV12-3 or TRBV12-4 with TRBJ2-5; possible D gene TRBD2, 5 bases. The CDR3 sequence is 13 residues long. V lost 3 bases to trimming and J lost 5 bases, with 10 bases between them. CDR3 DNA: TGTGCCAGCAGTTTGGACGGGGATGAGACCCAGTACTTC. This sequence encodes CASSLDGDETQYF.

Many counts were recorded for this clonotype. The chain is built from TRBV7-6 and TRBJ2-6, with D perhaps TRBD1 or TRBD2 (5 bases each). CDR3 length: 16 residues. Germline values: CDR1 SGHVS, CDR2 FNYEAQ. The V end was cut by 1 base, the J end by 0 bases, with 7 bases between. In nucleotides, the CDR3 is TGTGCCAGCAGCTTAGATGGGGGCTCTGGGGCCAACGTCCTGACTTTC. Protein: CASSLDGGSGANVLTF.

Concerning this clonotype itself: A read error is possible here, since a much larger clone lies one base away. The gene calls are TRBV7-3 and TRBJ2-3, with D possibly TRBD1 on 5 matching bases. There are 14 residues in the CDR3. CDR1 is SGHTA, CDR2 FQGTGA, per germline. The CDR3 is CASSLLGVTDMQYF. CDR3 nucleotide sequence: TGTGCCAGCAGCCTCCTAGGGGTCACAGATATGCAGTATTTT.

As to this clonotype: A much larger clone lies a single base off, so this may be a read error. V and J are TRBV7-4 and TRBJ1-2, with TRBD1 matching 7 bases. V gave up 7 bases and J gave up 4 bases; unmatched junction bases: 33. The germline gives CDR1 SGHVT, CDR2 SQSDAQ. The CDR3 consists of 22 residues. The CDR3 region is CASIHLFRDSYQPELLTYGYTF. The CDR3 DNA reads TGTGCCAGCATCCATTTGTTCCGGGACAGTTATCAGCCCGAACTATTAACCTATGGCTACACCTTC.

At least ten counts were recorded for this clonotype. One junction end disagrees with the germline gene, perhaps due to a read error. V and J are TRBV7-7 and TRBJ2-1, with 7 nucleotides matching TRBD2. This CDR3 is built from 15 residues. Germline V gene data show CDR1 as SSHAT and CDR2 as FNYEAQ (reference sequence). The CDR3: CASSLDSGDYNEQFF. For the CDR3, the DNA is TGTGCTAGCAGCTTAGACAGCGGGGACTACAATGAGCAGTTCTTC.

A few counts support this clonotype. The V call is TRBV7-9, the J call TRBJ2-5, with a tentative D call TRBD2 (6 bases). The CDR3 contains 15 residues. From germline, CDR1 is SEHNR and CDR2 FQNEAQ (reference sequence). Trimming stripped 5 bases from V and 2 bases from J, with 15 bases between. CDR3 bases: TGTGCCAGCAGCCGAGACTTTAGCGGACAAGAGACCCAGTACTTC. Translated, it gives CASSRDFSGQETQYF.

The genes are TRBV19 and TRBJ1-2; D unclear. Per the germline V gene, CDR1 is LNHDA and CDR2 is SQIVND (reference sequence). V was shortened by 2 bases and J by 1 base, with 14 bases between the two germline ends. This CDR3 is built from 16 residues. Here the CDR3 reads CASSITGQNYNYGYTF. In nucleotides, the CDR3 is TGTGCCAGTAGTATAACCGGTCAGAACTATAACTATGGCTACACCTTC.

This clonotype turned up a few times. The rearrangement uses TRBV4-1 and TRBJ2-1, with 8 nucleotides matching TRBD1. J was trimmed by 4 bases and V by 1 base; bases with no gene match: 6. The CDR3 covers 16 residues. Germline V gene data show CDR1 as MGHRA and CDR2 as YSYEKL. The CDR3 loop reads CASSQGGGQGYNEQFF. In DNA, the CDR3 is TGCGCCAGCAGCCAAGGGGGAGGACAGGGTTACAATGAGCAGTTCTTC.

V usage is TRBV7-6 and J usage is TRBJ2-1; TRBD2 matches 10 bases. The CDR3 loop spans 18 amino acids. After removal of 1 base from V and 0 bases from J, the junction contained 6 bases not matched to a gene. CDR1 SGHVS and CDR2 FNYEAQ come from the germline V gene. The CDR3 is CASSLGSGGIYSYNEQFF. Written as DNA, the CDR3 is TGTGCCAGCAGCTTAGGTAGCGGGGGGATTTACTCCTACAATGAGCAGTTCTTC.

The DNA of the CDR3 is TGCGCCAGCAGCTTATGGGACTCTCTGGGTCAGCCCCAGCATTTT. This gives the protein CASSLWDSLGQPQHF. The J gene is TRBJ1-5, the V gene TRBV5-1; a weak D match, TRBD1 (5 bases). Germline CDR1 and CDR2: SGHRS and YFSETQ. This CDR3 region has 15 residues. Trimming cost V 2 bases and J 6 bases, with 15 bases left between them.